These T cell receptor beta chains were read from a single sample in a study of CXCR3-negative and CXCR3-positive naive CD8 T cells. Reprocessing the 5' RACE reads, TCRdb reports a single entry for every CDR3 protein and omits DNA. Its table records over 35,000 distinct CDR3 sequences. The sample taken for sequencing was memory CD8+ T cells from blood. Receptors were obtained from a human donor in good health. Some clones in this sample may be carry-over from other donors' samples. CDR3s include the opening cysteine and the closing phenylalanine or tryptophan. Only part of the rows carry a size: once, few, many, or a class if the clone is expanded.

clone_size j_call v_call cdr3_aa
. TRBJ2-1 TRBV7-3 CASSSGTSGLEQFF
. TRBJ1-6 TRBV3-1 CASSPTTGTIISYNSPLHF
. TRBJ2-7 TRBV7-9 CASSAPGTGGYEQYF
. TRBJ2-7 TRBV5-1 CASSLDRDRVYEQYF
. TRBJ2-7 TRBV3-1 CASSHLAGPYEQYF
. TRBJ1-4 TRBV28 CASSLPGTGAVGPFF
. TRBJ2-1 TRBV12-3/TRBV12-4 CASSFIKQGHEQFF
. TRBJ2-7 TRBV4-3 CASSNTRGPTYEQYF
. TRBJ2-1 TRBV2 CARKRGVSYNEQFF
. TRBJ2-1 TRBV4-3 CASSQDRTASGGAGEQFF
. TRBJ2-2 TRBV28 CASSLYTTTGELFF
. TRBJ2-7 TRBV20-1 CSARGLAGRSSYEQYF
. TRBJ2-1 TRBV6-2/TRBV6-3 CASIEGNEQFF
. TRBJ2-3 TRBV28 CASSFGGDPVPDTDTQYF
. TRBJ2-2 TRBV29-1 CSVERGSETGELFF
. TRBJ2-7 TRBV6-6 CASSHSESLSEQYF
. TRBJ2-3 TRBV2 CASSEEERRSTDTQYF
. TRBJ2-3 TRBV12-3/TRBV12-4 CASSPPADTQYF
. TRBJ1-5 TRBV12-3/TRBV12-4 CASSLNLGGQPQHF
. TRBJ2-7 TRBV29-1 CSVAHMGAGEQYF
. TRBJ2-3 TRBV21-1 CASSKDGEDTQYF
. TRBJ2-5 TRBV7-3 CASSLMARETQYF
. TRBJ2-3 TRBV21-1 CASSKEIRWDTQYF
. TRBJ2-1 TRBV29-1 CSVEGNNEQFF
. TRBJ2-3 TRBV24-1 CATSDPLAGSSTDTQYF
. TRBJ2-1 TRBV7-9 CASSALGTAYNEQFF
. TRBJ2-7 TRBV15 CATSRGQNIYEQYF
. TRBJ2-2 TRBV7-3 CASSPAGGRANTGELFF
. TRBJ1-1 TRBV3-1 CASSPPRGTEAFF
. TRBJ1-4 TRBV6-6 CASSYSSGQGREKLFF
large TRBJ2-1 TRBV6-2/TRBV6-3 CASSYSDGFNEQFF
. TRBJ2-7 TRBV2 CASSGWTSGSYEQYF
. TRBJ2-1 TRBV27 CASSFSGIPYNEQFF
. TRBJ2-7 TRBV23-1 CASSRRDSGDGHEQYF
. TRBJ2-3 TRBV20-1 CSASPDTTTDTQYF
. TRBJ1-2 TRBV29-1 CSVVDFYGYTF
. TRBJ2-5 TRBV28 CASTPPFTETQYF
. TRBJ2-2 TRBV7-3 CASSPPGHGAGELFF
. TRBJ2-7 TRBV5-4 CASSLSLAIGEQYF
. TRBJ2-1 TRBV7-2 CASSLYPGTSGDEQFF
. TRBJ2-1 TRBV12-3/TRBV12-4 CASILAGYSYNEQFF
. TRBJ2-5 TRBV28 CASSSLGQQEETQYF
. TRBJ2-2 TRBV27 CASSLRTGNTGELFF
. TRBJ2-7 TRBV7-6 CASSFDWTYEQYF
. TRBJ2-7 TRBV12-3/TRBV12-4 CASSLSARGSGYEQYF
. TRBJ2-7 TRBV28 CASSQYRGDEQYF
. TRBJ1-4 TRBV3-1 CASSLLGIEGNEKLFF